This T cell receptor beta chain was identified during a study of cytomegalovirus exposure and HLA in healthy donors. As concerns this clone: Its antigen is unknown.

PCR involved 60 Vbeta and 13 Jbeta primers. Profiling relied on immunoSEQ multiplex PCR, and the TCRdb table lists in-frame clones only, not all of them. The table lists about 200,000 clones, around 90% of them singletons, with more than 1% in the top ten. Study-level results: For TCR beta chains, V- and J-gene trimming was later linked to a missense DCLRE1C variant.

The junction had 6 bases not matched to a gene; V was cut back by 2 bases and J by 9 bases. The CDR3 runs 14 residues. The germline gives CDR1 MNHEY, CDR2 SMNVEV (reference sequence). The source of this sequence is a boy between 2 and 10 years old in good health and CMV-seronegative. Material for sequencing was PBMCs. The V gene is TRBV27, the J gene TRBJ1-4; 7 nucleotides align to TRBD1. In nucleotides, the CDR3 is TGTGCCAGCAGTTTAACCCCGGACAGGCAAAAACTGTTTTTT. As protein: CASSLTPDRQKLFF. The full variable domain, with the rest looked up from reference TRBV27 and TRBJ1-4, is EAQVTQNPRYLITVTGKKLTVTCSQNMNHEYMSWYRQDPGLGLRQIYYSMNVEVTDKGDVPEGYKVSRKEKRNFPLILESPSPNQTSLYFCASSLTPDRQKLFFGSGTQLSVL.